A single sample gave rise to the 8 T cell receptor beta chains below, sequenced in a study of T cells in tuberculosis. After thawing and overnight rest, PBMC were stained with GMM-loaded CD1B tetramer, viability dye and anti-CD3 for sorting. The lipid loaded on the CD1B tetramers was C32 glucose monomycolate from Rhodococcus equi. Using immunoSEQ multiplex PCR, the repertoire was profiled, and TCRdb retains in-frame clones only, with some absent. The top ten hold under 2.5% of the sample, which has tens of thousands of clones, approximately 90% seen once. Sequencing input: CD1b-GMM tetramer-negative cells sorted from PBMCs. The receptors were gathered from an adult woman with latent tuberculosis.

This chain links TRBV7-3 with TRBJ2-6; D remains unclear. The length of the CDR3 is 16 residues. V was cut by 0 bases and J by 0 bases, with 6 bases left in between. CDR1 is SGHTA, CDR2 FQGTGA, per germline. The CDR3 here is CASSLTASSGANVLTF. The CDR3 DNA reads TGTGCCAGCAGCTTAACGGCATCCTCTGGGGCCAACGTCCTGACTTTC.

This sequence joins TRBV7-3 and TRBJ2-7, with D possibly TRBD1 on 5 matching bases. Germline V CDR1 and CDR2: SGHTA, FQGTGA. CDR3 size: 16 residues. V was clipped by 1 base and J by 3 bases, with 16 bases between them. The CDR3: CASSLKEQGFHYEQYV. Here the CDR3 DNA reads TGTGCCAGCAGCTTAAAGGAGCAGGGTTTCCACTACGAGCAGTACGTC.

The chain couples TRBV29-1 to TRBJ2-1; maybe TRBD1 (5 bases). This CDR3 is built from 12 residues. From germline, CDR1 is SQVTM and CDR2 ANQGSEA. The ends were cut back, 3 bases at V and 6 bases at J, with 9 bases in the middle. CDR3 DNA sequence: TGCAGCGTTGACGACAGCATCAATGAGCAGTTCTTC. Translation gives CSVDDSINEQFF.

The chain employs TRBV5-1 and TRBJ2-1; tentative D call: TRBD2 (6 bases). Trimming shortened V by 4 bases and J by 0 bases, and 8 bases separated the two germline ends. The CDR3 spans 14 residues. CDR1 and CDR2 (germline): SGHRS, YFSETQ. Here the CDR3 DNA reads TGCGCCAGCAGCCGGGGGAGCTCCTACAATGAGCAGTTCTTC. This gives the protein CASSRGSSYNEQFF.

The chain combines TRBV27 with TRBJ1-1; D perhaps matches TRBD1 (6 bases). The germline V and J ends were trimmed by 5 bases and 6 bases, with 25 bases remaining between them. Germline-derived CDR1 and CDR2 are MNHEY and SMNVEV (reference sequence). This CDR3 is built from 17 residues. CDR3 sequence reads: CASSVDPWTEPYSEAFF. In DNA, the CDR3 is TGTGCCAGCAGTGTAGACCCTTGGACAGAGCCCTACTCTGAAGCTTTCTTT.

As DNA, the CDR3 is TGTGCCAGCAGCTTAGACCCTCTCGCCGGGACTAGTATGGCCCACAGGCAGTATTTT. Translated, it gives CASSLDPLAGTSMAHRQYF. This chain connects TRBV7-8 to TRBJ2-3; 8 bases are shared with TRBD2. The length of the CDR3 is 19 residues. Germline values: CDR1 SGHVS, CDR2 FQNEAQ. J lost 11 bases, V lost 1 base, and 23 bases had no gene match.

The chain has TRBV7-9 and TRBJ2-1, with TRBD2 identical over 7 bases. CDR3 length equals 14 residues. The germline CDR1 and CDR2 sequences are SEHNR and FQNEAQ (reference sequence). V shed 4 bases, J shed 4 bases, and the junction held 4 bases outside the gene matches. CDR3 in amino acids: CASSWGGDYNEQFF. For the CDR3, the DNA is TGTGCCAGCAGCTGGGGGGGGGATTACAATGAGCAGTTCTTC.

The gene calls are TRBV15 and TRBJ2-7; 9 nucleotides match TRBD2. This CDR3 has 20 amino acids. V lost 0 bases, J lost 5 bases, and 20 bases stayed unmatched. Germline V gives CDR1 LNHNV, CDR2 YYDKDF (reference sequence). CDR3 region: CATSRDFSGLASNLGDEQYF. The CDR3 bases are TGTGCCACCAGCAGAGATTTCTCCGGACTAGCGAGTAACCTAGGCGACGAGCAGTACTTC.